The sequence of this T cell receptor beta chain was determined in a study of T cells after yellow fever vaccination. V was pared by 1 base and J by 0 bases, with 14 bases between. CDR3 length equals 17 residues. The germline CDR1 and CDR2 sequences are SGDLS and YYNGEE. This clonotype showed up just a few times. TCRdb used MiXCR to reprocess the 5' RACE reads, holding one entry per CDR3 protein. The profile shows hundreds of thousands of distinct CDR3 sequences, around an eighth of them singletons. The V gene is TRBV9, the J gene TRBJ2-1; no clear D. This sequence was found in a man aged 25 to 40 who received the YFV17D yellow fever vaccine. This sample comprised PBMCs, obtained on the day of the yellow fever booster vaccination. CDR3 nucleotide sequence: TGTGCCAGCAGCGTACTGCCTCCGGGTAGCTCCTACAATGAGCAGTTCTTC. Translation: CASSVLPPGSSYNEQFF.